Described below is a single T cell receptor (beta chain) sequence and its context. Per germline, CDR1 SEHNR and CDR2 FQNEAQ (reference sequence). CDR3 length: 16 residues. The ends were cut back, 5 bases at V and 7 bases at J, with 23 bases in the middle. This entry is derived from a study of blood T cell repertoires in COVID-19. On the study more broadly: The United States, Italy and Spain were the sources of the acute and convalescent COVID-19 samples.

The authors' processing: Reference gene primer amplification yielded estimated nucleated cell counts. The protocol was immunoSEQ multiplex PCR, while the TCRdb copy is restricted to in-frame clones and leaves out a portion. Clone size and V and J calls were adopted from that table, with D and trimming inferred from the DNA. Among some 310,000 clones listed, under 90% were seen once. Those who participated ranged in age from 18 to 89 years and resided in 20 to 25 US areas. Clinical history as reported by participants underpinned cohort assignment. The V and J genes are TRBV7-9 and TRBJ1-1; TRBD1 might be the D (5 bases). The TCR originated in a woman aged 30 to 39 who had recovered from COVID-19. The specimen sequenced was PBMCs or T cells enriched from blood (not recorded which). Written as DNA, the CDR3 is TGTGCCAGCAGCCCCTCCAGAGGACGGGGGTATGGTGAAGCTTTCTTT. It is translated as CASSPSRGRGYGEAFF.